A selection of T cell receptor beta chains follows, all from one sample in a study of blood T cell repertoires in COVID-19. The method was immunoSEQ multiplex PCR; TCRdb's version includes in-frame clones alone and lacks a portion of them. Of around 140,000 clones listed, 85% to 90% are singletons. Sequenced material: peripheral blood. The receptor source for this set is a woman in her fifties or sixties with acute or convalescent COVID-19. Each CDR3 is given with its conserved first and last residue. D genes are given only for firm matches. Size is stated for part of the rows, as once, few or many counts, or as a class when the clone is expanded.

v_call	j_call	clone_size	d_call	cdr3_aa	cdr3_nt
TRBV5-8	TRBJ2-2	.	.	CASSLDGGELFF	TGTGCCAGCAGCTTGGACGGCGGGGAGCTGTTTTTT
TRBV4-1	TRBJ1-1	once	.	CASSQDGARRNTEAFF	TGCGCCAGCAGCCAAGATGGGGCGAGGCGGAACACTGAAGCTTTCTTT
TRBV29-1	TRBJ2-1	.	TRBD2	CSVEGTGTSRYNEQFF	TGCAGCGTTGAAGGGACCGGGACTAGCAGATACAATGAGCAGTTCTTC
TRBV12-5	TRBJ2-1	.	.	CASGLEVGGEQFF	TGTGCTAGTGGTTTGGAGGTCGGGGGAGAGCAGTTCTTC
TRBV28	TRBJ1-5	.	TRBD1	CASSLRTGFSNQPQHF	TGTGCCAGCAGTTTGAGGACAGGTTTTAGCAATCAGCCCCAGCATTTT
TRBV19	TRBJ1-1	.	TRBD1	CASSNPPYRGTGRGAAEAFF	TGTGCCAGTAGTAATCCCCCTTACCGCGGGACAGGAAGGGGAGCCGCTGAAGCTTTCTTT
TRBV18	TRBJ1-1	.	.	CASSPRRGRAEAFF	TGTGCCAGCTCACCGAGGAGGGGAAGGGCTGAAGCTTTCTTT
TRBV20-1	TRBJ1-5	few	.	CSASFSRDSNQPQHF	TGCAGTGCTAGTTTTTCCAGGGATAGCAATCAGCCCCAGCATTTT
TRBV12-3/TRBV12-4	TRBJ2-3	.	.	CASSITDTQYF	TGTGCCAGCAGCATCACAGATACGCAGTATTTT
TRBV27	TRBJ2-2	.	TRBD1	CASSTGQVMELFF	TGTGCCAGCAGTACCGGACAGGTAATGGAGCTGTTTTTT